Below, one TCR beta chain is given with its context. Its recognized antigen is unknown. No qualities accompany the bases; no much larger clone lies one base away. This sample was taken from a study of blood T cell repertoires in COVID-19 (dated by TCRdb to between 2020 and 2021). About the study as a whole: Samples covering the acute and convalescent phases of COVID-19 were provided by collaborators in the United States, Italy and Spain. The prospective study material was composed of cDNA or gDNA derived from T cells, B-cell-depleted T cells, or PBMCs. Deeply sampled blood TCRbeta repertoires from subjects exposed to, actively infected with, or recovered from COVID-19 were included in the dataset. The repertoires were made available in a free public database intended to serve as a resource for research on the immune response to SARS-CoV-2. The samples were drawn from the first 160 participants of the ongoing ImmuneRACE study and from 1,254 subjects provided by 6 global collaborators. Nearly every sample came with metadata listing a de-identified subject ID, COVID-19 status, age in years and sex. Where available, HLA class I and class II types were taken from metadata supplied by the sample provider and were not determined by assay-based typing. General study outcomes and caveats: Clinical and demographic metadata were provided uncurated, with the amount varying by source and participant.

Participants in the prospective study were enrolled through a virtual design, were aged about 18 to 90 years, and lived in roughly 26 United States geographic areas. To assign participants to cohorts, the prospective study relied on clinical history that participants themselves reported in a screening survey and a study questionnaire. Recovered participants in ImmuneRACE Cohort 3 were defined as having two consecutive negative NP/OP PCR tests, clearance from a healthcare professional, or resolution of symptoms. In the prospective study, mobile phlebotomists collected whole blood, serum and a nasopharyngeal or oropharyngeal swab from each participant. Prospective study participants could optionally give additional blood draws and questionnaires over a roughly two-month period. Blood samples from the prospective study were shipped frozen or at room temperature prior to DNA extraction. TCRbeta CDR3 regions were amplified from genomic DNA using the immunoSEQ Assay, a bias-controlled multiplex PCR. Turning to the authors' computational methods: Within the assay, amplification of reference gene primers was used to estimate how many nucleated cells each sample contained. To quantify the absolute abundance of each unique TCRbeta CDR3 rearrangement, sequence reads were collapsed and filtered. Productive Simpson clonality was computed per sample as the square root of Simpson's diversity index over productive rearrangements. TCRdb carries this immuneACCESS record with in-frame sequences only. Its versions omit some clonotypes, under half of them owing to an unresolved V gene in the studies checked, with the rest unexplained. The V and J calls and clone size were taken over from that table, and D and trimming were inferred from the DNA. The sample table contains about 130,000 clones; only one count was recorded for less than 90% of them. The ten most abundant clones make up over 15% of the sample.

According to the germline V gene, CDR1 reads SNHLY and CDR2 reads FYNNEI. For this chain, trimming is 5 bases at the V end and 10 bases at the J end, and the number of junction bases without a gene match is 10. Including the terminal cysteine and phenylalanine, the CDR3 comprises 14 residues. CDR3 DNA is the only sequence kept; it has 42 bases, read in frame from the first base. The source of this sequence is a man aged 25-45 years who had recovered from COVID-19. The chain joins TRBV2 to TRBJ1-4; a stretch of 7 junction bases matches TRBD1. Sequencing was done on a sample of PBMCs or T cells enriched from blood (not recorded which). The sequenced DNA: TGTGCCAGCAGTAGACAGGGAAGGGGAAGAAAACTGTTTTTT. It is translated as CASSRQGRGRKLFF.